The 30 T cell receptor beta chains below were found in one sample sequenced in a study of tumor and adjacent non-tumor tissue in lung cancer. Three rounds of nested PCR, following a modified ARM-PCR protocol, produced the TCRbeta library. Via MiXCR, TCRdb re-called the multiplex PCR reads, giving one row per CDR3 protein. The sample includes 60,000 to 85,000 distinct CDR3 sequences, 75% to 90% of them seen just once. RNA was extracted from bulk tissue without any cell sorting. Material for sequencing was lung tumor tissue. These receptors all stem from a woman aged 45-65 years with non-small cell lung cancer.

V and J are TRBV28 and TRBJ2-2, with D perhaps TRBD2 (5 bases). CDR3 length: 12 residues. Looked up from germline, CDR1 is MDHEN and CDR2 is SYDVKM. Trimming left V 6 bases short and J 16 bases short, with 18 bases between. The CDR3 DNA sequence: TGTGCCAGCAGATCAGACACCGGGAAGCCGTTTTTT. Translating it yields CASRSDTGKPFF. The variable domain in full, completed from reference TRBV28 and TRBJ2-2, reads DVKVTQSSRYLVKRTGEKVFLECVQDMDHENMFWYRQDPGLGLRLIYFSYDVKMKEKGDIPEGYSVSREKKERFSLILESASTNQTSMYLCASRSDTGKPFFGEGSRLTVL.

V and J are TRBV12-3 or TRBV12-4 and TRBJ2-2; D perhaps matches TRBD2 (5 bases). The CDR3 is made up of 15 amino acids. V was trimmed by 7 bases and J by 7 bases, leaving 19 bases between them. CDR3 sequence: CASNTGLWENGELFF. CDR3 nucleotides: TGTGCCAGCAACACCGGGTTGTGGGAGAACGGGGAGCTGTTTTTT.

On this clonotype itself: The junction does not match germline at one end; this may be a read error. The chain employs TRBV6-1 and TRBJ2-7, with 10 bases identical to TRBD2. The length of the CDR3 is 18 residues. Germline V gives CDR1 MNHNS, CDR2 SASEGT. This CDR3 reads CASISPSGSSIRSYVQYF. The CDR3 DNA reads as TGTGCCAGCATTTCCCCTAGCGGGAGTTCTATTAGGTCCTACGTGCAGTACTTC.

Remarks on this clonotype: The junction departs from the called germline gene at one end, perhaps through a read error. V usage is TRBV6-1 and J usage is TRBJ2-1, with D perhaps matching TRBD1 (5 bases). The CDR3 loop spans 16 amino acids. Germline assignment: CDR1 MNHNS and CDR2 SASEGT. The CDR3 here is CASKSQAGSFVDEQFF. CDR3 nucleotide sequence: TGTGCAAGCAAGAGCCAAGCAGGGTCCTTTGTGGATGAGCAGTTCTTC.

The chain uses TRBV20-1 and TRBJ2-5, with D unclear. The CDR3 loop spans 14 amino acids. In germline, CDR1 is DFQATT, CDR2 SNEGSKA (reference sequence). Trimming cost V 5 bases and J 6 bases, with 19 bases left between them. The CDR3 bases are TGCAGTGCTGGAAGCTCTGTGGAACGGCAGACCCAGTACTTC. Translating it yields CSAGSSVERQTQYF.

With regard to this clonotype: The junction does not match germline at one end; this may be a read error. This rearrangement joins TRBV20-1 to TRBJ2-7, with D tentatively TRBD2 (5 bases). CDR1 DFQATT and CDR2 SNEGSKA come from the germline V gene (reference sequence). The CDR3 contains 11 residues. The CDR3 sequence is CITRSPGEHYF. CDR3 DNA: TGCATTACTAGAAGTCCCGGCGAGCATTACTTC.

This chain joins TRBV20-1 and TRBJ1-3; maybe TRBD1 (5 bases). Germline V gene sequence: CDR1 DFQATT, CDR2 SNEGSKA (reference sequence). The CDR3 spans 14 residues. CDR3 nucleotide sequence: TGCGGTGTTCGGCAGGGCTCGCAGGGAAACACCATATATTTT. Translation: CGVRQGSQGNTIYF.

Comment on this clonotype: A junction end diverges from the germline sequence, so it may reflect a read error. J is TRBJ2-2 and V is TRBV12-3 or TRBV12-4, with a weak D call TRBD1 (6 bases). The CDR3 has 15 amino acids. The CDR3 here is CATSSKEGVTGELFF. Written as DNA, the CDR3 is TGTGCCACCAGTTCGAAAGAGGGGGTTACCGGGGAGCTGTTTTTT.

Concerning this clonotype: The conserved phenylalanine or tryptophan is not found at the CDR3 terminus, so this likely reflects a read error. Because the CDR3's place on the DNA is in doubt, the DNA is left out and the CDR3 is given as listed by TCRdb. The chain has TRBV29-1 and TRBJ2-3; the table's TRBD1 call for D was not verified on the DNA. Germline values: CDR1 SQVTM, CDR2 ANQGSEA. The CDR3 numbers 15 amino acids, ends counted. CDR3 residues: CSVVLSLGPGGTQCV.

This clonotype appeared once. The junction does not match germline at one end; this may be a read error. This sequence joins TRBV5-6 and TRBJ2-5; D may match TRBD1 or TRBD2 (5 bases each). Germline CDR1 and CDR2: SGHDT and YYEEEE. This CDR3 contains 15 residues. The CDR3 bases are TGTGACAGCACCAAACCGGGACGGGGACGGGAGACCCAGTACTTC. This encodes CDSTKPGRGRETQYF.

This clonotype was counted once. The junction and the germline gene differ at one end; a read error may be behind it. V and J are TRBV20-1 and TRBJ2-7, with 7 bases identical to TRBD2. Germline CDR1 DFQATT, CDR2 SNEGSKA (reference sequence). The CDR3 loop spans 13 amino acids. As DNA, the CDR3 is TGCAATGCTACTAGCGTCCACTCCTACGAACAGTACTTC. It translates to CNATSVHSYEQYF.

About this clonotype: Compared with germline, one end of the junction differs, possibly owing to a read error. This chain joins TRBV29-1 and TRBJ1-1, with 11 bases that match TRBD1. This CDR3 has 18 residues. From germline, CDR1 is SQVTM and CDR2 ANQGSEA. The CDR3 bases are TGCAGCGTTGAACGGACAGGGGGCCTAAGAACCACGAACACTGAAGCTTCCTTT. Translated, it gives CSVERTGGLRTTNTEASF.

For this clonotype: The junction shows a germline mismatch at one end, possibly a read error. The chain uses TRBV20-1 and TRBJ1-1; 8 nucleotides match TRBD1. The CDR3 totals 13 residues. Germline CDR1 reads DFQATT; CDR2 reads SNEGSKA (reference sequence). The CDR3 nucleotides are TGCAGTGCTATGGACAGGGTGAACACCGAAGGTTTCTTT. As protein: CSAMDRVNTEGFF.

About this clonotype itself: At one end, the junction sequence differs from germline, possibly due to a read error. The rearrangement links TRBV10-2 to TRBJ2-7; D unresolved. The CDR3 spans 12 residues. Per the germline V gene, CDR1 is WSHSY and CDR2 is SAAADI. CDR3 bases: TGTGCCAGCAGTGAGGAAGATTACGAGCAGTACTTC. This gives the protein CASSEEDYEQYF.

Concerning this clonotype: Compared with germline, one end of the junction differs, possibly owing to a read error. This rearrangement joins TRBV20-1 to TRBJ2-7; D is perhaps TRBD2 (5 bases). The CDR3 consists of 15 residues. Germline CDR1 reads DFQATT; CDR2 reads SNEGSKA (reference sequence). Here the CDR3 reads CSTRSIERPPYEQCF. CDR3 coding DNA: TGCAGTACTAGATCAATTGAGCGACCCCCCTACGAGCAGTGCTTC.

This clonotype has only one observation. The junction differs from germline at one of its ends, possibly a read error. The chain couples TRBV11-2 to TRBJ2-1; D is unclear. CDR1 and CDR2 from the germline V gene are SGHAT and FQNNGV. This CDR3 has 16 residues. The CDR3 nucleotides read TGTGTCAGCAACTTAGATCTAGGTCCTGCGGTCGATGAACAGTTCTTC. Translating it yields CVSNLDLGPAVDEQFF.

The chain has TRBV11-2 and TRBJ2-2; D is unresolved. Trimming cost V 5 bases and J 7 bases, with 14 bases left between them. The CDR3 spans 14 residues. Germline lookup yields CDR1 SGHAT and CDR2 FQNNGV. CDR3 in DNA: TGTGCCAGCAGCCGCGTTTCGGCGGTCGGGGAGCTGTTTTTT. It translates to CASSRVSAVGELFF.

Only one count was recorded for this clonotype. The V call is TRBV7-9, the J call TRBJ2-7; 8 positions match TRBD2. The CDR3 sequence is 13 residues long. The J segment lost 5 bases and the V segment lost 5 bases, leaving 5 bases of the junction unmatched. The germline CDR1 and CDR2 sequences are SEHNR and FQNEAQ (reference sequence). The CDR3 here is CASSSGSRNEQYF. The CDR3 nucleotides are TGTGCCAGCAGCAGCGGGAGTCGGAACGAGCAGTACTTC.

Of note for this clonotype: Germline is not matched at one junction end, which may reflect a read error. CDR3 residues: CASGQEDRAGNIHYF. The CDR3 DNA sequence: TGCGCCAGCGGCCAAGAGGACAGGGCCGGAAACATTCATTACTTC. The chain couples TRBV4-1 to TRBJ2-4; 8 nucleotides match TRBD1. The CDR3 spans 15 residues. The germline V gene has CDR1 MGHRA and CDR2 YSYEKL.

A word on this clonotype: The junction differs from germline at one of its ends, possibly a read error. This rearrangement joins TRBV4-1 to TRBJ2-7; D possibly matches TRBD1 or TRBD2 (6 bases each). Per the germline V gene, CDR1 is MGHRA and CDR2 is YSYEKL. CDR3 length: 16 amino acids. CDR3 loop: CTSSQDLYRDLSEQYF. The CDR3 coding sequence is TGCACCAGCAGTCAAGATTTGTACAGGGACTTGAGCGAGCAGTACTTC.

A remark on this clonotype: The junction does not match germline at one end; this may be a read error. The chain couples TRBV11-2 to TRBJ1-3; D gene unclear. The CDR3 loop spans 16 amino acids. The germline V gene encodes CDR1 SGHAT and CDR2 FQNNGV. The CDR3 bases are TGTGCCAGCAGCTTAACCCGGACTCAGACTGGAGACACTATATATTTT. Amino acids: CASSLTRTQTGDTIYF.

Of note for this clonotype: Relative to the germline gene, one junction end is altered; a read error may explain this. DNA for the CDR3: TGCATCGTTGGGCTAGCGGGATTCCCCTGGGAGCTGTTATTT. Translating gives CIVGLAGFPWELLF. V gene TRBV29-1 combines with J gene TRBJ2-2, with 9 bases aligning to TRBD2. Germline lookup yields CDR1 SQVTM and CDR2 ANQGSEA. The CDR3 sequence is 14 residues long.

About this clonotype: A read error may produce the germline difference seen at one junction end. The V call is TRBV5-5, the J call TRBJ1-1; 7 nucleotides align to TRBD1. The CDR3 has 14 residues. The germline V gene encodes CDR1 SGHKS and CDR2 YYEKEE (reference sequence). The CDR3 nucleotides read TGTACCAGCAGCTTGGCGACAGGGAAGACTGAAGCTTTCTTT. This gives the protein CTSSLATGKTEAFF.

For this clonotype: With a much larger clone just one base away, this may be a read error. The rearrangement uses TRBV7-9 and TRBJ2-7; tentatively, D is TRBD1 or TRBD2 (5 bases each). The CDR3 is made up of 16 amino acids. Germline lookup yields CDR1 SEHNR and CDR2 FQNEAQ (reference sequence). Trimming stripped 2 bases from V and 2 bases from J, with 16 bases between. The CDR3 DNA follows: TGTGCCAGCAGCTTACCCTCTGGGACGGAAACCTACGAGCAGTACTTC. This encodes CASSLPSGTETYEQYF.

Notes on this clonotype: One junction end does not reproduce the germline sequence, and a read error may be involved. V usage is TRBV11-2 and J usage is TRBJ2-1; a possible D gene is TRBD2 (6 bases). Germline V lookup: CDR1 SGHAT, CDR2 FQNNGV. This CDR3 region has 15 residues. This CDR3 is CTSSAGPSSYSKQFF. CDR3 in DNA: TGTACCAGCAGCGCGGGGCCTAGCTCCTACAGTAAGCAGTTCTTC.

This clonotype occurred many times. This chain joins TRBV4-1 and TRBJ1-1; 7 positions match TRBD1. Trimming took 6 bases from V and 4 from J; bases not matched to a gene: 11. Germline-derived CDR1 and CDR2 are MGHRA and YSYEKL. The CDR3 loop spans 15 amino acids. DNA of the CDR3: TGCGCCAGCAGTTGGCGGGGGGACAGCGGCACTGAAGCTTTCTTT. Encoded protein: CASSWRGDSGTEAFF.

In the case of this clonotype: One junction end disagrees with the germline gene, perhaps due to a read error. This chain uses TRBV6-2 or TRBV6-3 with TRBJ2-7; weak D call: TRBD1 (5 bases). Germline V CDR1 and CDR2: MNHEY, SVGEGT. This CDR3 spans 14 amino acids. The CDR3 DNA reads TGTGCCATCAGTTATGTGGGGCACAGCTACGAGCAGTACTTC. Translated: CAISYVGHSYEQYF.

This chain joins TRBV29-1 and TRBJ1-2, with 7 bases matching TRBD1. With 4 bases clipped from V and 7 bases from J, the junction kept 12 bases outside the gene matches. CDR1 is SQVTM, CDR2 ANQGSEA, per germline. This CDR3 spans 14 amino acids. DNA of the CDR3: TGCAGCGTTGGAAGCCAGGGGGGAATGGGTGGCTACACCTTC. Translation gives CSVGSQGGMGGYTF.

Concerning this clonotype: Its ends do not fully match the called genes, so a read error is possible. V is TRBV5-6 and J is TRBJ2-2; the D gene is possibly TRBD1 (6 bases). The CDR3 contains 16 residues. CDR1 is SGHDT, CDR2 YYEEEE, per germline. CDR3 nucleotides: TGTGCCAGCAGCGTGCAGGGGCGGGTTTTCGCCGGGAAGCTGCTTTTT. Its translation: CASSVQGRVFAGKLLF. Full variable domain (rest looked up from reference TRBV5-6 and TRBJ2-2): DAGVTQSPTHLIKTRGQQVTLRCSPKSGHDTVSWYQQALGQGPQFIFQYYEEEERQRGNFPDRFSGHQFPNYSSELNVNALLLGDSALYLCASSVQGRVFAGKLLFGEGSRLTVL.

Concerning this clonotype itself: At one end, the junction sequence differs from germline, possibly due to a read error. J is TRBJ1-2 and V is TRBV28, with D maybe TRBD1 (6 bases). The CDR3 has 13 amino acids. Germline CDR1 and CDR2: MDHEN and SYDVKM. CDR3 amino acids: CVSTYRVNYGYTF. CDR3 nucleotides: TGTGTCAGCACCTACAGGGTTAACTATGGCTACACCTTC.